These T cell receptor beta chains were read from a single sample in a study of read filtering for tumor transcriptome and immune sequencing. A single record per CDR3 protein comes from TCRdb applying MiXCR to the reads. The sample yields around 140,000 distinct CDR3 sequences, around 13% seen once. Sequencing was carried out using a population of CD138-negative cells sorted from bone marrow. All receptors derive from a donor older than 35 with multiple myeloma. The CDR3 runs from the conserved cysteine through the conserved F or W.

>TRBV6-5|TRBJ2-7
CASSYSRLRPAYEQYF
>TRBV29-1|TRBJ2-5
CSVSSAEETQYF
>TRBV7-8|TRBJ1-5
CASSLAHNQPQHF
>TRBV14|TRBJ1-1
CASSQDSTEAFF
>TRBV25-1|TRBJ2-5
CASSEPSGPQETQYF
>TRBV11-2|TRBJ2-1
CASSLGLAGGDEQFF
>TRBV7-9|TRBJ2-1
CASSPAGVIVSYNEQFF
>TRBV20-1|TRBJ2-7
CSAREQADTYEQYF
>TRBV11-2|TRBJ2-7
CASSLGAGDYEQYF
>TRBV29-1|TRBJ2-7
CSVARGQGSYEQYF
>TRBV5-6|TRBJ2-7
CASSIRDIPYEQYF
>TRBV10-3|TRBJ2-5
CAIRKTGEETQYF
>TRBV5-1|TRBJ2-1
CASSSGGQGRNEQFF
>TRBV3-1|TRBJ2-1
CASSPFSPGSSYNEQFF
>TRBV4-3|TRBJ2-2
CASSQVGGGGNTGELFF
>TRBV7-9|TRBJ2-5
CAGGAETQYF
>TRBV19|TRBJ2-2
CASRTSGRIITGELFF
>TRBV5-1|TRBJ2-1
CASSLQGGINEQFF
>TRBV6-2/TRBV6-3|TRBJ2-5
CASSYSTRDQETQYF
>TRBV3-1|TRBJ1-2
CASSAKPGRSSYGYTF
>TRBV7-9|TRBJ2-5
CASTSGQGVSETQYF
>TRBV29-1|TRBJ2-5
CSARILAGEETQYF
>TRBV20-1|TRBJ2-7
CSARDPTGPGEQYF
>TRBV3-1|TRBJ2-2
CASSQEAAGGFTGELFF
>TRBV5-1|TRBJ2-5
CASSWYQETQYF
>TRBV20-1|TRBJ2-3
CSAKVSAGSGVAHSTDTQYF
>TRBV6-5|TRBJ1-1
CASIPQGPRGAFF
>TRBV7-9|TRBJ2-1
CASSLEAGLASYNEQFF
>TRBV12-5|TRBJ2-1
CATEGGVSYNEQFF
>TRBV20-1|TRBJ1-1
CSAGRGAGGRGVPEAFF
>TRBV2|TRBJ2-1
CASKEGGPYNEQFF
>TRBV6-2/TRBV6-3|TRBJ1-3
CASSSGQAGGNTIYF
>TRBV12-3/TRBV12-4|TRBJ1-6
CASSRTGNSPLHF
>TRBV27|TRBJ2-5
CASSFFARQETQYF
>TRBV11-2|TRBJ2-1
CASSLDRKGQGGFF
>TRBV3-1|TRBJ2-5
CASSQDPEETQYF
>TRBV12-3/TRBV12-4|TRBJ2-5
CASSLGFGVQETQYF
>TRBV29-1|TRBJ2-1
CSVGAGGSSSYNEQFF
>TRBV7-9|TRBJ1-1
CASSQHPGQGLNTEAFF
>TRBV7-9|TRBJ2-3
CASSFRADTQYF
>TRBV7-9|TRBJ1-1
CASRPSGAFF
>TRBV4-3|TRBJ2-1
CASSQDYGTSGNNEQFF
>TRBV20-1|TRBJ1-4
CSASIMGHLNEKLFF
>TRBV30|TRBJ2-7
CAWELAGGPPYEQYF
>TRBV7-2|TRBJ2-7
CASSSVGGIAGAEQYF
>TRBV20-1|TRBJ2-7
CSARDSYEQYF
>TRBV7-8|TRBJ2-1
CASTQGTSSDNEQFF
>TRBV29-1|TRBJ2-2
CSVGTGLDTGELFF
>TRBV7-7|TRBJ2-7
CASSRDVAGVGEQYF
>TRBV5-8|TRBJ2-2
CASTARRLVNTGELFF
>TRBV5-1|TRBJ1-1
CASSLDGGLMNTEAFF
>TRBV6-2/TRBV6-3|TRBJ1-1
CASSYSREVNTEAFF
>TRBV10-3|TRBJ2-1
CAISWRDNEQFF
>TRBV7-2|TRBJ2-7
CASSFHGRYEQYF
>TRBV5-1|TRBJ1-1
CASSRRRLDRTVNTEAFF